One sample yielded the 21 T cell receptor beta chains listed below, sequenced in a study of shared clonotypes between healthy human individuals. Some clones are missing from TCRdb's copy, which holds only in-frame ones; the method was immunoSEQ multiplex PCR. The repertoire has nearly 2 million clones, roughly 95% of them found once; the top ten carry more than 0.95%. Positively selected for CCR7, the CD45RO-negative cells used as naive CD8 cells excluded terminally differentiated effector memory CD45RA+ cells. The sequenced sample consisted of naive CD8+ T cells sorted from blood. The receptors were gathered from a man between 18 and 35 years old in good health.

This clone was seen just once. The V and J genes are TRBV30 and TRBJ1-1; unclear D gene. The CDR3 extends over 13 amino acids. CDR1 and CDR2 (germline): GTSNPN, SVGIG (reference sequence). V gave up 5 bases and J gave up 6 bases, with 16 bases separating them. The CDR3 nucleotides are TGTGCCTGGGAGGACGGGCTTTTGGCTGAAGCTTTCTTT. It codes for CAWEDGLLAEAFF.

The CDR3 coding sequence is TGTGCCAGTAGTATCGCGGGAGGGCACACCGGGGAGCTGTTTTTT. It specifies CASSIAGGHTGELFF. The chain combines TRBV19 with TRBJ2-2; 9 nucleotides agree with TRBD2. The J segment lost 3 bases and the V segment lost 3 bases, leaving 2 bases of the junction unmatched. CDR3 size: 15 residues. From germline, CDR1 is LNHDA and CDR2 SQIVND (reference sequence).

The rearrangement uses TRBV7-9 and TRBJ2-3; D may be TRBD1 (5 bases). Deletions cut 5 bases from V and 0 bases from J, with 18 bases between. Looked up from germline, CDR1 is SEHNR and CDR2 is FQNEAQ (reference sequence). The CDR3 consists of 17 residues. CDR3 amino acids: CASSLPGGAASTDTQYF. The CDR3 nucleotides are TGTGCCAGCAGCCTCCCGGGTGGGGCGGCTAGCACAGATACGCAGTATTTT.

V gene TRBV9 combines with J gene TRBJ2-3; TRBD2 might be the D (5 bases). The CDR3 length is 14 residues. Germline lookup yields CDR1 SGDLS and CDR2 YYNGEE. V was trimmed by 0 bases and J by 6 bases, leaving 11 bases between them. In DNA, the CDR3 is TGTGCCAGCAGCGTAGGACTATTTTCCGATACGCAGTATTTT. It yields the protein CASSVGLFSDTQYF.

This chain links TRBV7-9 with TRBJ2-1; D remains ambiguous. Germline V gives CDR1 SEHNR, CDR2 FQNEAQ (reference sequence). This CDR3 is 13 amino acids long. With 2 bases removed from V and 4 bases from J, the gap between germline ends came to 6 bases. CDR3 DNA: TGTGCCAGCAGCTTATCGGAGTACAATGAGCAGTTCTTC. It yields the protein CASSLSEYNEQFF.

The chain has TRBV6-1 and TRBJ2-5, with 9 bases matching TRBD1. The J call may be wrong; the DNA end is better matched by TRBJ2-7. CDR3 length: 15 residues. Germline values: CDR1 MNHNS, CDR2 SASEGT. The CDR3 spells CASRMGQGKSYEQYF. CDR3 in DNA: TGTGCCAGCAGGATGGGACAGGGCAAATCCTACGAGCAGTACTTC.

The V and J genes are TRBV4-3 and TRBJ2-1; no clear D. Looked up from germline, CDR1 is LGHNA and CDR2 is YSLEER. V was cut by 0 bases and J by 0 bases, with 6 bases left in between. This CDR3 contains 15 residues. The CDR3 sequence is CASSQERVSYNEQFF. CDR3 DNA sequence: TGCGCCAGCAGCCAAGAACGGGTCTCCTACAATGAGCAGTTCTTC.

The genes are TRBV5-1 and TRBJ1-6; TRBD1 matches at 7 bases. Germline CDR1 reads SGHRS; CDR2 reads YFSETQ. V was clipped by 7 bases and J by 7 bases; unmatched bases: 11. This CDR3 region has 15 residues. The CDR3, as DNA: TGCGCCAGCCCGGTGCCTCCGGGACAGAATTCACCCCTCCACTTT. Translation: CASPVPPGQNSPLHF.

The rearrangement uses TRBV5-1 and TRBJ2-3, with 9 bases matching TRBD1. The CDR3 loop spans 15 amino acids. Germline loops: CDR1 SGHRS, CDR2 YFSETQ. Trimming cost V 1 base and J 5 bases; bases outside gene matches: 5. CDR3 bases: TGCGCCAGCAGCTTGATACAGGGGGCGAAAGATACGCAGTATTTT. Amino acid sequence: CASSLIQGAKDTQYF.

This chain connects TRBV13 to TRBJ2-7, with D tentatively TRBD1 or TRBD2 (6 bases each). Trimming cost V 5 bases and J 6 bases, with 11 bases left between them. This CDR3 comprises 12 residues. Germline assignment: CDR1 PRHDT and CDR2 FYEKMQ (reference sequence). The CDR3 is CASSIEGGEQYF. DNA of the CDR3: TGTGCCAGCAGCATAGAGGGGGGCGAGCAGTACTTC.

The V and J genes are TRBV9 and TRBJ2-7; 9 nucleotides align to TRBD1. Germline-derived CDR1 and CDR2 are SGDLS and YYNGEE. The trim removed 1 base at V and 0 bases at J, leaving 5 bases unmatched. CDR3 length: 16 residues. CDR3 region: CASSVSGTGHSYEQYF. The CDR3 coding sequence is TGTGCCAGCAGCGTAAGCGGGACAGGGCACTCCTACGAGCAGTACTTC.

V usage is TRBV27 and J usage is TRBJ2-1, with TRBD1 matching 7 bases. V was pared by 5 bases and J by 4 bases, with 11 bases of the junction left unmatched. From germline, CDR1 is MNHEY and CDR2 SMNVEV (reference sequence). This CDR3 region has 16 residues. The CDR3 DNA reads TGTGCCAGCAGTGTAGGAAAGGGGGCCGGATACAATGAGCAGTTCTTC. The encoded protein is CASSVGKGAGYNEQFF.

Of note for this clone: Its ends do not fully match the called genes, so a read error is possible. This rearrangement joins TRBV4-3 to TRBJ2-7; perhaps TRBD2 as D (5 bases). The CDR3 has 15 residues. The germline gives CDR1 LGHNA, CDR2 YSLEER. The CDR3 here is CASSQDQTGSIPWSF. CDR3 bases: TGCGCCAGCAGCCAAGATCAAACGGGATCGATTCCTTGGTCCTTC.

This chain connects TRBV14 to TRBJ2-7; TRBD1 aligns across 7 bases. Trimming at V came to 8 bases and at J to 3 bases, leaving 7 bases not matched to a gene. The CDR3 contains 13 residues. Germline V gene data show CDR1 as SGHDN and CDR2 as FVKESK. The CDR3 DNA reads as TGTGCCAGCCGGGACAGCTTAGACTACGAGCAGTACTTC. Residues: CASRDSLDYEQYF.

The chain joins TRBV27 to TRBJ2-2, with D possibly being TRBD2 (6 bases). The germline CDR1 and CDR2 sequences are MNHEY and SMNVEV (reference sequence). V lost 5 bases to trimming and J lost 2 bases, with 12 bases between them. The CDR3 is 15 amino acids. The CDR3 protein is CASSPGLINTGELFF. The DNA for the CDR3 is TGTGCCAGCAGTCCGGGACTGATAAACACCGGGGAGCTGTTTTTT.

Regarding this clone: Other DNA sequences in this specimen translate into the identical CDR3. The V gene is TRBV19, the J gene TRBJ1-5, with 10 bases aligning to TRBD1. V trimming: 3 bases; J trimming: 2 bases; junction bases outside the gene matches: 1. The CDR3 covers 15 residues. Germline V CDR1 and CDR2: LNHDA, SQIVND (reference sequence). The CDR3 DNA is TGTGCCAGTAGTATTGGACAGGGGGGCAATCAGCCCCAGCATTTT. The encoded protein is CASSIGQGGNQPQHF. The variable domain in full, completed from reference TRBV19 and TRBJ1-5, reads DGGITQSPKYLFRKEGQNVTLSCEQNLNHDAMYWYRQDPGQGLRLIYYSQIVNDFQKGDIAEGYSVSREKKESFPLTVTSAQKNPTAFYLCASSIGQGGNQPQHFGDGTRLSIL.

The chain is built from TRBV27 and TRBJ2-3; 8 positions match TRBD2. The CDR3 contains 15 residues. Germline V gene sequence: CDR1 MNHEY, CDR2 SMNVEV (reference sequence). Trimming removed 7 bases from V and 2 bases from J; junction bases left unmatched: 8. The DNA of the CDR3 is TGTGCCAGCAAGGCCGGGGGGGGCCACACAGATACGCAGTATTTT. This translates into CASKAGGGHTDTQYF.

The CDR3 sequence: CASSEMIPDTQYF. For the CDR3, the DNA is TGTGCCAGCAGTGAGATGATCCCAGATACGCAGTATTTT. V usage is TRBV6-1 and J usage is TRBJ2-3, with no clear D. Germline V gene sequence: CDR1 MNHNS, CDR2 SASEGT. CDR3 length: 13 amino acids. Trimming shortened V by 3 bases and J by 4 bases, and 8 bases separated the two germline ends.

Written as DNA, the CDR3 is TGTGCCAGCAGTGACTCCCGACTAGTGTACAATGAGCAGTTCTTC. It translates to CASSDSRLVYNEQFF. V gene TRBV2 combines with J gene TRBJ2-1; possibly TRBD2 for D (6 bases). V was pared by 3 bases and J by 4 bases, with 13 bases between. The CDR3 extends over 15 amino acids. The germline CDR1 and CDR2 sequences are SNHLY and FYNNEI.

A single count supports this clone. The rearrangement links TRBV15 to TRBJ2-3, with D possibly being TRBD2 (6 bases). V was pared by 0 bases and J by 7 bases, with 14 bases between. CDR1 is LNHNV and CDR2 is YYDKDF in the germline V gene (reference sequence). The CDR3 consists of 15 residues. CDR3 nucleotide sequence: TGTGCCACCAGCAGAGATGGGCTAGCGCGCAATACGCAGTATTTT. Its translation: CATSRDGLARNTQYF.

The chain carries TRBV6-1 and TRBJ2-3; D remains ambiguous. This CDR3 region has 12 residues. V lost 7 bases to trimming and J lost 1 base, with 6 bases between them. The germline CDR1 and CDR2 sequences are MNHNS and SASEGT. CDR3 loop: CASKEGTDTQYF. Written as DNA, the CDR3 is TGTGCCAGCAAAGAGGGCACAGATACGCAGTATTTT.